This T cell receptor (beta chain) was documented in a study of cytomegalovirus exposure and HLA in healthy donors. CDR1 MDHEN and CDR2 SYDVKM come from the germline V gene. The CDR3 is 13 residues long. Germline trimming cut 2 bases from V and 13 bases from J; bases unmatched to any gene: 7. It was with 60 Vbeta and 13 Jbeta primers that the PCR ran. The data were produced by immunoSEQ multiplex PCR, yet TCRdb's version contains in-frame clones alone and is incomplete. Among about 99,000 clones listed, around three quarters were seen once. This clonotype was obtained from a woman aged 18-29 years in good health and CMV-seropositive. Sequenced input: PBMCs. V is TRBV28 and J is TRBJ1-4; 7 bases line up with TRBD1. The CDR3 sequence: CASSLGFAGGLFF. The CDR3 region has the DNA TGTGCCAGCAGTTTAGGGTTTGCAGGGGGACTGTTTTTT.